This record covers a single TCR beta chain. The antigen is not known. The sample holds other DNA sequences that translate to the same CDR3. The germline CDR1 and CDR2 sequences are SEHNR and FQNEAQ (reference sequence). The CDR3 sequence is 14 residues long. The V end was cut by 6 bases, the J end by 5 bases, with 16 bases between. The data derive from a study of OX40 agonist ivuxolimab in advanced cancers. At the level of the study: Patients took ivuxolimab, an agonistic anti-OX40 (CD134) antibody. In three patients, partial responses were observed, one with hepatocellular carcinoma and two with cutaneous melanoma.

Sequencing was performed with immunoSEQ multiplex PCR; in TCRdb, only in-frame clones are kept and a portion is missing. This repertoire shows about 74,000 clones, around nine tenths found once; its top ten account for around 6.3%. Notes on the study in general: In a subset of nonresponders, normalized T-cell clonal expansion was also low. Some of the lowest clonal expansion was seen in partial responders at 0.1-3.0 mg/kg.

The chain combines TRBV7-9 with TRBJ1-1; D call uncertain. This TCR was recovered from an adult with an advanced solid tumor such as melanoma, head and neck, liver or kidney cancer. The sequencing used CD4+ or CD8+ T cells sorted from blood, collected in a trial of the OX40 agonist ivuxolimab. The CDR3 loop is CASSLQGRRTEAFF. CDR3 DNA: TGTGCCAGCAGTCTTCAAGGGAGAAGGACTGAAGCTTTCTTT.